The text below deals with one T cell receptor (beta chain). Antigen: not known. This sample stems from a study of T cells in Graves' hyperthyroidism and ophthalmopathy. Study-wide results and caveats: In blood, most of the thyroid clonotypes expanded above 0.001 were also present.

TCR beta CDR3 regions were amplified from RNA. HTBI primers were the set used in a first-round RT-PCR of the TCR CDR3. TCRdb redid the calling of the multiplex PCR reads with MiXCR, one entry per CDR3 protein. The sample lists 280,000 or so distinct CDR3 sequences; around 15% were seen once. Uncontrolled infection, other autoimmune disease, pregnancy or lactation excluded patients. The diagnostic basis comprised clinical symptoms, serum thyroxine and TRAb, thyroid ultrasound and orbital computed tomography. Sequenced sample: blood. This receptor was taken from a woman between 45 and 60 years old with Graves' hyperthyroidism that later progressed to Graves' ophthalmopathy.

The CDR3 DNA follows: TGTGCCAGCAGTGATAGTAGCGGGAGGGCCTATCGAACCTACAATGAGCAGTTCTTC. This codes for CASSDSSGRAYRTYNEQFF. The V gene is TRBV2, the J gene TRBJ2-1, with TRBD2 matching over 11 bases. This CDR3 spans 19 amino acids. Germline loops: CDR1 SNHLY, CDR2 FYNNEI. V lost 3 bases to trimming and J lost 2 bases; unmatched junction nucleotides: 12.